The subject of this entry is one T cell receptor (beta chain). The CDR3 is made up of 19 amino acids. Trimming removed 0 bases at V and 4 bases at J, with 19 bases between. CDR1 MNHEY and CDR2 SVGEGT come from the germline V gene. This sample is part of a study of T cells in Graves' hyperthyroidism and ophthalmopathy. It was RNA transcripts that yielded the amplified TCR beta CDR3 regions. The primer set for the first-round RT-PCR of the TCR CDR3 was HTBI. TCRdb reanalysed the multiplex PCR reads using MiXCR and keeps one entry per CDR3 protein. Of about 360,000 distinct CDR3 sequences listed, 15% to 20% are singletons.

The receptor's source is a woman aged 18-29 years with Graves' hyperthyroidism. Specimen: blood. The J gene is TRBJ1-6, the V gene TRBV6-2 or TRBV6-3; TRBD1 might be the D (6 bases). The CDR3 region is CASSYSWTALTLYNSPLHF. The CDR3, as DNA: TGTGCCAGCAGTTACTCCTGGACAGCCCTGACACTTTATAATTCACCCCTCCACTTT.